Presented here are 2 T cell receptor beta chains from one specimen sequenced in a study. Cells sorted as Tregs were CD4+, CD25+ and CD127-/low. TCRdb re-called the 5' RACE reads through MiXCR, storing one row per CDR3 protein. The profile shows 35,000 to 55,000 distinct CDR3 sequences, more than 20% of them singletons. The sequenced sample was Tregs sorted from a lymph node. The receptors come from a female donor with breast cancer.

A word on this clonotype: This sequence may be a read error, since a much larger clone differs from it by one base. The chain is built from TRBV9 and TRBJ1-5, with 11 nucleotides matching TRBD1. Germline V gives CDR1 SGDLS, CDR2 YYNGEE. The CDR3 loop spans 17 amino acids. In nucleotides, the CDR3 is TGTACCAGCAGCGCAAGGAACACCGGGACAGGGGGTCAGCCCCAGCATTTT. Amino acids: CTSSARNTGTGGQPQHF.

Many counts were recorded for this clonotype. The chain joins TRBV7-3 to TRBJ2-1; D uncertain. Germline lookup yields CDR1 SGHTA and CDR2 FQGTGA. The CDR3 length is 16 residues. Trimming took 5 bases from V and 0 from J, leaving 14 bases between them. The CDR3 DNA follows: TGTGCCAGCAGCCCCTACGGCACCAGCTCCTACAATGAGCAGTTCTTC. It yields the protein CASSPYGTSSYNEQFF.